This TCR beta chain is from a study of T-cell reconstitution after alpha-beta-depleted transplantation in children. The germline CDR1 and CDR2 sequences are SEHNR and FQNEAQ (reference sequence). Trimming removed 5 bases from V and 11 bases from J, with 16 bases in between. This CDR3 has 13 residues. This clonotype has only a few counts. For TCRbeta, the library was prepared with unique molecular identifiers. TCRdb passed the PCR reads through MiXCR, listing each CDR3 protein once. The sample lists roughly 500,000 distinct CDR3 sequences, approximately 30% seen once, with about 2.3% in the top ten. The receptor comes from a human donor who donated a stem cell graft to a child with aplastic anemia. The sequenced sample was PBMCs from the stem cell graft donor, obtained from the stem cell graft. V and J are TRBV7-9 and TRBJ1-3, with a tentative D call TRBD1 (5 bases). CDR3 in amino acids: CASSTEKGIPIYF. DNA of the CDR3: TGTGCCAGCAGCACCGAGAAGGGGATCCCCATATATTTT.